This TCR beta chain emerged from a study of T cells in Graves' hyperthyroidism and ophthalmopathy. In the study overall: It was at initial diagnosis, before any treatment, that peripheral blood was collected.

This clonotype was seen many times. Amplification targeted TCR beta CDR3 regions from RNA transcripts. Initially, a first-round RT-PCR of the TCR CDR3 employed the HTBI primer set. TCRdb itself ran the multiplex PCR reads through MiXCR, one entry per CDR3 protein. The sample shows a few hundred thousand distinct CDR3 sequences, just under 25% of them seen only once. The CDR3 runs to 15 residues. V was clipped by 6 bases and J by 3 bases; unmatched bases: 6. Germline V gene sequence: CDR1 MNHEY, CDR2 SVGEGT. Not enrolled were patients with uncontrolled infection, other autoimmune disease, pregnancy or lactation. The diagnoses drew upon clinical symptoms, serum thyroxine and TRAb, thyroid ultrasound and orbital computed tomography.

The sequenced sample was blood. The chain employs TRBV6-2 or TRBV6-3 and TRBJ2-2, with 8 bases lining up with TRBD1. The sequence was obtained from a man aged 50-59 years with Graves' hyperthyroidism. The CDR3 sequence: CASSRGQGYTGELFF. The CDR3 nucleotides are TGTGCCAGCAGCAGAGGACAGGGCTACACCGGGGAGCTGTTTTTT.